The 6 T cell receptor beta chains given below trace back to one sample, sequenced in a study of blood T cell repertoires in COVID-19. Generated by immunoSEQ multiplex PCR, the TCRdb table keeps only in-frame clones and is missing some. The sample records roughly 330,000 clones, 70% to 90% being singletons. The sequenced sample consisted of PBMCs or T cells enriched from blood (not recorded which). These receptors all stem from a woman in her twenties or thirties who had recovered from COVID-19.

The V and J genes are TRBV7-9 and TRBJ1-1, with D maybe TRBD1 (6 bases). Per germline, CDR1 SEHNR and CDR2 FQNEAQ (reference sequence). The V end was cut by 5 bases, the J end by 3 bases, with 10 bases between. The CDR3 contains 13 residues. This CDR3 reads CASSPGVYTEAFF. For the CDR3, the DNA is TGTGCCAGCAGCCCAGGGGTTTACACTGAAGCTTTCTTT.

CDR3 amino acids: CASSSRAGTGHHNYGYTF. The DNA for the CDR3 is TGCGCCAGCAGCTCCAGGGCCGGGACAGGGCATCATAACTATGGCTACACCTTC. This sequence joins TRBV5-1 and TRBJ1-2; 9 positions agree with TRBD1. Germline values: CDR1 SGHRS, CDR2 YFSETQ. CDR3 size: 18 residues. Trimming removed 3 bases from V and 1 base from J; junction bases left unmatched: 13.

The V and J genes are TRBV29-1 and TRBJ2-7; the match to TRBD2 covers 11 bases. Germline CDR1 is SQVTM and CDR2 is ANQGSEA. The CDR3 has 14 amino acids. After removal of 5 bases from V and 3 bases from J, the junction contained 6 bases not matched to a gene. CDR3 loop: CSVSTSGGRYEQYF. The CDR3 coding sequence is TGCAGCGTTTCAACTAGCGGGGGACGCTACGAGCAGTACTTC.

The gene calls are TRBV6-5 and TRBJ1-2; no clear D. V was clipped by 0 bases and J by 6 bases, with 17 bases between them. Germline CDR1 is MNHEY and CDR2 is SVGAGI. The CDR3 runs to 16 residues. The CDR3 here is CASSYSSLTAPDGYTF. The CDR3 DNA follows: TGTGCCAGCAGTTACTCGTCATTAACAGCCCCAGATGGCTACACCTTC.

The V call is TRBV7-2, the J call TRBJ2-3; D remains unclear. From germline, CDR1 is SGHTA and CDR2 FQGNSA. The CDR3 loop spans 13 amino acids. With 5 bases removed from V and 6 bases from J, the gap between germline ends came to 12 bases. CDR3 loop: CASSQASRDTQYF. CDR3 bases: TGTGCCAGCAGCCAGGCCAGCCGGGATACGCAGTATTTT.

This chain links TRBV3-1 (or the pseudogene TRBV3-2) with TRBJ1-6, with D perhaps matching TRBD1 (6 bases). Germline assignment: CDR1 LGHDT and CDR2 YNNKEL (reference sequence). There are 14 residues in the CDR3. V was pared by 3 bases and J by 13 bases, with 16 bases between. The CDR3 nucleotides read TGTGCCAGCAGCCACCGGGACACGGCTGCGCCCCTCCACTTT. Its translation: CASSHRDTAAPLHF.